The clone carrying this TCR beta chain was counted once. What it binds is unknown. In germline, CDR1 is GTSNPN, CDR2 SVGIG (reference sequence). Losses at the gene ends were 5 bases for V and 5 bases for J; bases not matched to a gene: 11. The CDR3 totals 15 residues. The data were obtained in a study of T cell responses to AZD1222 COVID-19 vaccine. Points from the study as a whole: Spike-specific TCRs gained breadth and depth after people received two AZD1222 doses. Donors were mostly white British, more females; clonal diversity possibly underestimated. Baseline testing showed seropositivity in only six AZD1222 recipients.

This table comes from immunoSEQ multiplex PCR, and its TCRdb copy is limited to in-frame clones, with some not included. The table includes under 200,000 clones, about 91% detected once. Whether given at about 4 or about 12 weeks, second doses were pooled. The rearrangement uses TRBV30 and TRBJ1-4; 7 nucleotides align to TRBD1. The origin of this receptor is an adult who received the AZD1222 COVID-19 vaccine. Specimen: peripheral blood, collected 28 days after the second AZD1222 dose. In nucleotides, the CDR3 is TGTGCCTGGGGAAGCCCGGGACAGACAAATGAAAAACTGTTTTTT. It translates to CAWGSPGQTNEKLFF.